This is a list of T cell receptor beta chains from one sample in a study of cytomegalovirus exposure and HLA in healthy donors. Clones were sequenced by immunoSEQ multiplex PCR, and TCRdb holds only the in-frame ones, with some missing. The table includes 85,000 to 90,000 clones, around four fifths detected once. Sequencing input: PBMCs. These receptor sequences come from a man in his thirties or forties in good health and CMV-seropositive. The CDR3 runs from the conserved cysteine through the conserved F or W. The D gene is left open where the match is weak. Clone sizes are given selectively: once, few, many, or a class where the clone is expanded.

>-|-|TRBV5-4|TRBJ2-1
TGTGCCAGCACAGGTCCCGGGACAAGGAATGAGCAGTTCTTC
CASTGPGTRNEQFF
>medium-sized|-|TRBV10-1|TRBJ2-7
TGCGCCAGGGACAGCTCCTACGAGCAGTACTTC
CARDSSYEQYF
>once|TRBD1|TRBV18|TRBJ1-1
TGTGCCAGCTCAACGGGACAGGACACTGAAGCTTTCTTT
CASSTGQDTEAFF
>-|-|TRBV7-6|TRBJ1-5
TGTGCCAGCAGCTTAAGTTCTCAGGGTCAACAGCCCCAGCATTTT
CASSLSSQGQQPQHF
>-|-|TRBV12-5|TRBJ2-1
TGTGCTAGTGGTCTCCGGACTGACGGTGAGCAGTTCTTC
CASGLRTDGEQFF
>-|-|TRBV7-2|TRBJ2-7
TGTGCCAGCAGCCTCACGGGTGTACCCTCACACTTC
CASSLTGVPSHF
>few|-|TRBV6-5|TRBJ1-1
TGTGCCAGCAGTTACGCATCCGAACCCTACAGTGAAGCTTTCTTT
CASSYASEPYSEAFF
>-|-|TRBV12-5|TRBJ2-7
TGTGCTAGTGGTAAAGGGAGCTACGAGCAGTACTTC
CASGKGSYEQYF
>-|-|TRBV7-2|TRBJ1-2
TGTGCCAGCAGCTTAGAGGGGAACCGTGTGGGTTCGGGCTACACCTTC
CASSLEGNRVGSGYTF
>few|-|TRBV7-8|TRBJ1-2
TGTGCCAGCAGCTTACACAGGGTCGGCGGTAACTATGGCTACACCTTC
CASSLHRVGGNYGYTF
>-|TRBD1|TRBV7-9|TRBJ1-6
TGTGCCAGCGGACAGGGGGGATCGTCCAATTCACCCCTCCACTTT
CASGQGGSSNSPLHF
>-|-|TRBV5-4|TRBJ2-7
TGTGCCAGCAGCACGGACTCGAACGAGCAGTACTTC
CASSTDSNEQYF
>once|-|TRBV4-1|TRBJ1-6
TGCGCCAGCAGCCAAGAAGCACCTTCCTCCTATAATTCACCCCTCCACTTT
CASSQEAPSSYNSPLHF
>-|-|TRBV7-9|TRBJ1-4
TGTGCCAGCAGCTTCGGAGCCACCACGACTAATGAAAAACTGTTTTTT
CASSFGATTTNEKLFF
>-|-|TRBV6-5|TRBJ2-7
TGTGCCAGCAGTTCTCCGGTCACTCTTTACTCCTACGAGCAGTACTTC
CASSSPVTLYSYEQYF
>-|TRBD1|TRBV29-1|TRBJ1-2
TGCAGCGAAATGACAGGGGTCGGTGGCTACACCTTC
CSEMTGVGGYTF
>-|-|TRBV7-2|TRBJ1-2
TGTGCCAGCAGCCCGACCGGGTATGGCTACACCTTC
CASSPTGYGYTF
>-|TRBD1|TRBV5-1|TRBJ2-7
TGCGCCAGCAGCACACTAGGGACAGGGGGCTTAATTCGCTCCTACGAGCAGTACTTC
CASSTLGTGGLIRSYEQYF
>few|TRBD1|TRBV9|TRBJ1-1
TGTGCCAGCAGCGTAGGCTCGACAGGGACTGAAGCTTTCTTT
CASSVGSTGTEAFF
>-|-|TRBV4-1|TRBJ2-6
TGCGCCAGCAGCCAAGAATTAGAGACATCTGGGGCCAACGTCCTGACTTTC
CASSQELETSGANVLTF
>once|-|TRBV9|TRBJ2-3
TGTGCCAGCAGCGTAGATGGTAGCACCAGCACAGATACGCAGTATTTT
CASSVDGSTSTDTQYF
>once|-|TRBV4-2|TRBJ2-7
TGTGCCAGCAGCCAAGAGGGCCGCTCGACCTACGAGCAGTACTTC
CASSQEGRSTYEQYF
>-|TRBD1|TRBV2|TRBJ2-1
TGTGCCAGCAGTGATTGGCCGGGACAGGGTGATGAGCAGTTCTTC
CASSDWPGQGDEQFF
>-|TRBD1|TRBV30|TRBJ1-4
TGTGCCGGACAGGGAGCTAATGAAAAACTGTTTTTT
CAGQGANEKLFF
>-|TRBD1|TRBV4-3|TRBJ1-1
TGCGCCAGCAGCCCGGGACAGGCTGGGGGTTACACTGAAGCTTTCTTT
CASSPGQAGGYTEAFF
>few|-|TRBV28|TRBJ2-6
TGTGCCAGCAGTCCTACTCCTGGGGCCAACGTCCTGACTTTC
CASSPTPGANVLTF
>-|-|TRBV19|TRBJ1-5
TGTGCCAGTAGGGGCGTTCGTGGGCAGGTCAATCAGCCCCAGCATTTT
CASRGVRGQVNQPQHF
>-|-|TRBV4-1|TRBJ2-3
TGCGCCAGCAGCCAAGTCCTCGCGGGGGCGAGCACAGATACGCAGTATTTT
CASSQVLAGASTDTQYF
>-|-|TRBV19|TRBJ2-7
TGTGCCAGTAGTTCCGGACAGGGAGGGGCTTACGAGCAGTACTTC
CASSSGQGGAYEQYF
>-|-|TRBV9|TRBJ2-3
TGTGCCAGCAGCGTAGGGGCGCCGGGGGTGACAGATACGCAGTATTTT
CASSVGAPGVTDTQYF
>-|TRBD2|TRBV7-9|TRBJ2-1
TGTGCCAGCAGCAACGGGGGGGCCGTCGAGCAGTTCTTC
CASSNGGAVEQFF
>-|TRBD1|TRBV19|TRBJ2-2
TGTGCCAGTAGTATTTTGAGGGGGCAGGCGAACACCGGGGAGCTGTTTTTT
CASSILRGQANTGELFF
>once|TRBD1|TRBV18|TRBJ1-4
TGTGCCAGCTCACCGCCGGACAGGCCGAATGAAAAACTGTTTTTT
CASSPPDRPNEKLFF
>few|TRBD2|TRBV19|TRBJ2-1
TGTGCCAGTAGTATTGCGGCGGGGGGGAACAATGAGCAGTTCTTC
CASSIAAGGNNEQFF
>-|TRBD1|TRBV30|TRBJ2-1
TGTGCCTGGAGTCGCCCAGGGGGCTCCTACAATGAGCAGTTCTTC
CAWSRPGGSYNEQFF
>-|TRBD2|TRBV5-8|TRBJ2-2
TGTGCCAGCAGCAACGGGGGGACGAACACCGGGGAGCTGTTTTTT
CASSNGGTNTGELFF
>-|TRBD1|TRBV6-1|TRBJ1-3
TGTGCCAGCACGAGTCGACAGGGGATAGACACCATATATTTT
CASTSRQGIDTIYF
>-|-|TRBV2|TRBJ1-5
TGTGCCAGCAGAGCAGTCAGGGGTATGAGCAATCAGCCCCAGCATTTT
CASRAVRGMSNQPQHF
>-|TRBD1|TRBV18|TRBJ2-7
TGTGCCAGCTCCCCCGGGACAGGGTCCTACGAGCAGTACTTC
CASSPGTGSYEQYF
>once|TRBD2|TRBV15|TRBJ2-1
TGTGCCACCTCCTCGGGGCTAGCGGGGGGCAACAATGAGCAGTTCTTC
CATSSGLAGGNNEQFF
>-|-|TRBV19|TRBJ1-2
TGTGCCAGGACCCCGGACAGTAGATCCTATGGCTACACCTTC
CARTPDSRSYGYTF
>few|TRBD1|TRBV29-1|TRBJ2-7
TGCAGCGTTGAAGTATGGGACAGGGGATCCTACGAGCAGTACTTC
CSVEVWDRGSYEQYF
>few|-|TRBV5-4|TRBJ2-7
TGTGCCAGCAGCTTGGCTGGCGGGGCCGAGCAGTACTTC
CASSLAGGAEQYF
>-|TRBD1|TRBV19|TRBJ1-2
TGTGCCAGTAGTATTGCCGGGACAGGGGGGTATGGCTACACCTTC
CASSIAGTGGYGYTF
>once|-|TRBV7-9|TRBJ2-5
TGTGCCAGCAAAACTAGCAACCAAGAGACCCAGTACTTC
CASKTSNQETQYF
>-|-|TRBV7-2|TRBJ1-2
TGTGCCAGCAGCCCCGTGGGGCGAGCTAACTATGGCTACACCTTC
CASSPVGRANYGYTF
>-|-|TRBV6-1|TRBJ2-7
TGTGCCAGCACTTTCGGACAGACTGACTCCTACGAGCAGTACTTC
CASTFGQTDSYEQYF
>-|TRBD1|TRBV28|TRBJ2-7
TGTGCCAGCAGTTTAAGGGCAGGGGGCAGATACGAGCAGTACTTC
CASSLRAGGRYEQYF
>few|-|TRBV5-6|TRBJ2-1
TGTGCCAGCAGCTTCGACGGGAGCTACAATGAGCAGTTCTTC
CASSFDGSYNEQFF
>-|-|TRBV18|TRBJ2-1
TGTGCCAGCTCACCAGAGGCGTCACGCTACAATGAGCAGTTCTTC
CASSPEASRYNEQFF
>-|TRBD1|TRBV5-6|TRBJ1-2
TGTGCCAGCAGCATAATCACAGGGGGAAGAGGCTACACCTTC
CASSIITGGRGYTF
>-|TRBD1|TRBV18|TRBJ1-1
TGTGCCAGCTCATCCAGACAGGGGAACACTGAAGCTTTCTTT
CASSSRQGNTEAFF
>-|TRBD1|TRBV6-1|TRBJ1-1
TGTGCCAGCAGTATACAGGGGACCGGCACTGAAGCTTTCTTT
CASSIQGTGTEAFF
>-|-|TRBV5-6|TRBJ1-5
TGTGCCAGCAGCTTTGGGCAGGGGCGAGGGCCCCAGCATTTT
CASSFGQGRGPQHF
>-|-|TRBV7-8|TRBJ1-5
TGTGCCAGCAGCTTAAGTGGTTGGCAGGGCGGTAATCAGCCCCAGCATTTT
CASSLSGWQGGNQPQHF
>-|TRBD1|TRBV27|TRBJ2-1
TGTGCCAGCAGTTTTGAGGGGGCAGGCCATGAGCAGTTCTTC
CASSFEGAGHEQFF
>-|-|TRBV5-1|TRBJ1-5
TGCGCCAGCAGCCCCGGGACTCTAGCGGGGCAGCCCCAGCATTTT
CASSPGTLAGQPQHF
>-|TRBD2|TRBV4-2|TRBJ2-3
TGTGCCAGCAGCCAAGGGAATAGCGGGGGTTACACAGATACGCAGTATTTT
CASSQGNSGGYTDTQYF
>few|TRBD1|TRBV5-6|TRBJ1-6
TGTGCCAGCAGCTTGGGGGACAGGGGGCTTTATTCACCCCTCCACTTT
CASSLGDRGLYSPLHF